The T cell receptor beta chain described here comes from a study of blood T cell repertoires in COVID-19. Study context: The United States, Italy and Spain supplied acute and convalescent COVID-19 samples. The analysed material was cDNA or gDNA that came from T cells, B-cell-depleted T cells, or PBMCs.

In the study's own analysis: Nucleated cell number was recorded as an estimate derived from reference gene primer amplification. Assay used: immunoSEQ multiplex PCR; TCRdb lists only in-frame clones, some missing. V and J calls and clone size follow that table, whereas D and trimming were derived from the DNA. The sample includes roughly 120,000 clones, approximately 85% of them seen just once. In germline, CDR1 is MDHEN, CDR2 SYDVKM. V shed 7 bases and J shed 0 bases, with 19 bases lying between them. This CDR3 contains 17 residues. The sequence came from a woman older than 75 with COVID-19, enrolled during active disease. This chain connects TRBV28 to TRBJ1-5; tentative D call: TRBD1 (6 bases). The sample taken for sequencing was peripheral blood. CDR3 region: CASIGNRALYSNQPQHF. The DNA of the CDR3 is TGTGCCAGCATAGGAAACAGGGCCCTTTATAGCAATCAGCCCCAGCATTTT.